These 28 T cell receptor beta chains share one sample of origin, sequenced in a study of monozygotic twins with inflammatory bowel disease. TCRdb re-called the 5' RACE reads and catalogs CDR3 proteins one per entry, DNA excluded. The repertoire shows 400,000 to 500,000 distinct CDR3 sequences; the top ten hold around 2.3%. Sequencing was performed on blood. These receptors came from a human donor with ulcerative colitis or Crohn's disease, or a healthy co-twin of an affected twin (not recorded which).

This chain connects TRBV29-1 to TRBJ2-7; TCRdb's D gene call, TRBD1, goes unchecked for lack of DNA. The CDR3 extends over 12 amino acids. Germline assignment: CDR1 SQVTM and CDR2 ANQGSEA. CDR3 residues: CSARTDQYEQYF.

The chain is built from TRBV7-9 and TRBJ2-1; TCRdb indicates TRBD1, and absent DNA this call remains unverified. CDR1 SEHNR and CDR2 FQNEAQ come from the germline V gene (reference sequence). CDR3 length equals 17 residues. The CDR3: CASSSSGQRSSADEQFF.

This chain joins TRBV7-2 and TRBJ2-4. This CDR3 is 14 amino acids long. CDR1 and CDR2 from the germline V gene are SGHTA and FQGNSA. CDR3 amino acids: CASSLEYPGNIQYF.

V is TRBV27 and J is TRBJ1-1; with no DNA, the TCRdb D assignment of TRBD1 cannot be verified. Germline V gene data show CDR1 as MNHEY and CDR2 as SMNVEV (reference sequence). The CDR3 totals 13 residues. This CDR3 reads CASNGGLNTEAFF.

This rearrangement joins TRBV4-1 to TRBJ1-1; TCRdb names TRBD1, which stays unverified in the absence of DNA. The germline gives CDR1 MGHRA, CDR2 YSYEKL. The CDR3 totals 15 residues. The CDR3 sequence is CASSPRQTANTEAFF.

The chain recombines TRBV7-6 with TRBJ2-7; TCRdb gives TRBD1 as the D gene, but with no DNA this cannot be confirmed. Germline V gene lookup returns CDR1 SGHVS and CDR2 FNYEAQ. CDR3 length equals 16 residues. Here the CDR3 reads CASSPYIGGQGYEQYF.

This CDR3 is CASSPPPTSGRAETDTQYF. V usage is TRBV7-2 and J usage is TRBJ2-3; the D gene TCRdb calls, TRBD2, cannot be checked with no DNA. CDR1 is SGHTA and CDR2 is FQGNSA in the germline V gene. This CDR3 has 19 amino acids.

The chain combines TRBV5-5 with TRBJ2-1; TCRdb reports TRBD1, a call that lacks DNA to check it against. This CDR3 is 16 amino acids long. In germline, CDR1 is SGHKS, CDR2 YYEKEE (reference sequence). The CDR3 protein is CASSNRDRYISDGQFF.

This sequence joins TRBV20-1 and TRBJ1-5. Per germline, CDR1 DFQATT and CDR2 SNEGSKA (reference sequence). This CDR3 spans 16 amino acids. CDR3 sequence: CSATRQTAASDQPQHF.

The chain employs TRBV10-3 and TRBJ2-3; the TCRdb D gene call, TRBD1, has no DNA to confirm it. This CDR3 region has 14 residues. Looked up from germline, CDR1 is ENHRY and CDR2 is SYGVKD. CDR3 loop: CAISISGFSDTQYF.

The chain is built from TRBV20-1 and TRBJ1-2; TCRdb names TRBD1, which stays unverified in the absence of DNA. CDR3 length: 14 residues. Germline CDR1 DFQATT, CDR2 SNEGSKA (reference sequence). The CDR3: CSADPLQGTHGYTF.

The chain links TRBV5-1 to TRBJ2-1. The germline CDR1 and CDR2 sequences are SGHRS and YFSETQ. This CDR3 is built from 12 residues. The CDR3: CASSLGVSEQFF.

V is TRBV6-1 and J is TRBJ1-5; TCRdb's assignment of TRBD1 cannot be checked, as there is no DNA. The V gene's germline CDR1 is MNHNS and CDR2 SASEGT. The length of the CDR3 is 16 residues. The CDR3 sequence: CASSPTRGSTNQPQHF.

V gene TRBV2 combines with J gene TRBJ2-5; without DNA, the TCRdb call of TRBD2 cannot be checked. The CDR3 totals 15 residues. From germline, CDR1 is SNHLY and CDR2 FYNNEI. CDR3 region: CASSRGAGGWETQYF.

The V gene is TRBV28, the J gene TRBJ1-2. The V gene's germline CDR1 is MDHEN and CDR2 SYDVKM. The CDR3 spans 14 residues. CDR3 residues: CASSLLGGGYGYTF.

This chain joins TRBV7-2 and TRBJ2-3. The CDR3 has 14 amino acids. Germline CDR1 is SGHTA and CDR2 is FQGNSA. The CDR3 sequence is CASSLSGSTDTQYF.

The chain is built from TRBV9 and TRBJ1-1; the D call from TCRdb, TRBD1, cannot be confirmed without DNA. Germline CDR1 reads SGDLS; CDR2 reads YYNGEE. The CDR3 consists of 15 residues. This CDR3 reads CASSVARGMNTEAFF. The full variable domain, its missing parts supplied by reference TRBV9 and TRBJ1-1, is DSGVTQTPKHLITATGQRVTLRCSPRSGDLSVYWYQQSLDQGLQFLIQYYNGEERAKGNILERFSAQQFPDLHSELNLSSLELGDSALYFCASSVARGMNTEAFFGQGTRLTVV.

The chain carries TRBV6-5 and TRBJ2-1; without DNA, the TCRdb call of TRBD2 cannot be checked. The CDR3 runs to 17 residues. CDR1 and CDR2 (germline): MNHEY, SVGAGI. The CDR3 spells CASSSTRTSGRYNEQFF.

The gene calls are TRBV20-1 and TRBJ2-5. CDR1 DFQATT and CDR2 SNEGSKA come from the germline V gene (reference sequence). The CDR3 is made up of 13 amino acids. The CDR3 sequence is CSARGWAQETQYF.

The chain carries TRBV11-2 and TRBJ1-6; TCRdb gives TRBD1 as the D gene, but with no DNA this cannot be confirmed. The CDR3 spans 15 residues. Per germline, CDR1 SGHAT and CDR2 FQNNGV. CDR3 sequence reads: CASSIQGQANSPLHF.

The CDR3 reads CAISKTGQNTEAFF. This sequence joins TRBV10-3 and TRBJ1-1; lacking DNA, the TRBD1 call made by TCRdb goes unchecked. The CDR3 covers 14 residues. Germline V gene data show CDR1 as ENHRY and CDR2 as SYGVKD.

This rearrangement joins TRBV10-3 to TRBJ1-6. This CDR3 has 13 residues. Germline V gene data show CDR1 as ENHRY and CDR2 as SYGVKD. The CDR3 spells CATRGETNSPLHF.

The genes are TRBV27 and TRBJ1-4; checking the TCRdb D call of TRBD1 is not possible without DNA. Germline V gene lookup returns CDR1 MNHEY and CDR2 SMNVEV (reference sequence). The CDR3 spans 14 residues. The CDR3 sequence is CASSVDRNNEKLFF.

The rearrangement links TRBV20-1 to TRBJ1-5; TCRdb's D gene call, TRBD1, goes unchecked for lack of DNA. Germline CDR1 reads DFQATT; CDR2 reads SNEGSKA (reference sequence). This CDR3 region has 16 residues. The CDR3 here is CSASPGTGGWNQPQHF.

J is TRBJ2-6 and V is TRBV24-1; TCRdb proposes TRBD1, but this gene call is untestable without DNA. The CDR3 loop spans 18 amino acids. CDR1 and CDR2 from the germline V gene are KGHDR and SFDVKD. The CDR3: CATSDPPGQGSGANVLTF.

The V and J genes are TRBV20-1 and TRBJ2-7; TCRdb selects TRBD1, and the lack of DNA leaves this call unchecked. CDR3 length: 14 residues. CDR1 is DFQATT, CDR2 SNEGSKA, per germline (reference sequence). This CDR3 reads CSASPLRQGREQYF.

CDR3 in amino acids: CASSQRKGDTQYF. This chain links TRBV4-3 with TRBJ2-3; TCRdb returns TRBD1, unconfirmable since there is no DNA. Germline-derived CDR1 and CDR2 are LGHNA and YSLEER. CDR3 length: 13 residues.

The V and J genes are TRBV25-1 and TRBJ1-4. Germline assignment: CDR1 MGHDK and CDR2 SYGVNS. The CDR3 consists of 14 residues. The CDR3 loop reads CASSEPTDAGKLFF.